The 15 T cell receptor beta chains presented below share a single source sample, sequenced in a study of molecular identifiers for immune sequencing clone quantification. TCRdb passed the PCR reads through MiXCR, listing each CDR3 protein once. Of more than 10,000 distinct CDR3 sequences listed, 20% to 25% are singletons. Sequencing input: naive CD8+ T cells from blood, with Jurkat cell RNA spiked in. Indicated subset: FACS-sorted CD8+CD4-CCR7+CD45RA+ naive T cells. All receptors derive from a human donor in good health. Some libraries in this study had Jurkat cell RNA spiked in.

Points on this clonotype: A much larger clone differs by one base, so this may be a read error. Given the absence of the conserved phenylalanine or tryptophan at the CDR3 end, a read error is likely. The rearrangement uses TRBV7-2 and TRBJ2-5; the D gene could be TRBD1 or TRBD2 (5 bases each). This CDR3 has 14 amino acids. V was cut by 2 bases and J by 3 bases, with 10 bases left in between. CDR1 and CDR2 (germline): SGHTA, FQGNSA. CDR3 loop: CASSLLGTEETQYL. In nucleotides, the CDR3 is TGTGCCAGCAGCTTACTTGGGACGGAAGAGACCCAGTACCTC.

As to this clonotype: This may be a read error: a much more frequent sequence differs by one nucleotide. The V call is TRBV7-9, the J call TRBJ1-2; perhaps TRBD1 as D (6 bases). The CDR3 totals 15 residues. CDR1 is SEHNR, CDR2 FQNEAQ, per germline (reference sequence). The CDR3 DNA reads as TGTGCCAGCAACTTAGCTTTCAGGGGTAACTATGGCTACACCTTC. Its translation: CASNLAFRGNYGYTF.

This clonotype has just a few counts. The V and J genes are TRBV6-5 and TRBJ2-1, with unresolved D. Per germline, CDR1 MNHEY and CDR2 SVGAGI. Trimming stripped 4 bases from V and 7 bases from J, with 11 bases between. CDR3 size: 13 residues. The CDR3 sequence: CASSSSGLNEQFF. The CDR3 DNA reads as TGTGCCAGCAGTTCTTCCGGGCTTAATGAGCAGTTCTTC.

By share, this clonotype counts as medium-sized (0.01 to 0.1%). V gene TRBV10-2 combines with J gene TRBJ1-6; D is possibly TRBD1 (6 bases). CDR1 is WSHSY and CDR2 is SAAADI in the germline V gene. This CDR3 region has 16 residues. V lost 6 bases to trimming and J lost 0 bases, with 12 bases between them. The chain's CDR3 is CASSAQGSSYNSPLHF. In DNA, the CDR3 is TGCGCCAGCAGCGCGCAGGGGAGCTCCTATAATTCACCCCTCCACTTT.

To note about this clonotype: At one end, the junction sequence differs from germline, possibly due to a read error. V gene TRBV27 combines with J gene TRBJ1-6; D gene ambiguous. The V gene's germline CDR1 is MNHEY and CDR2 SMNVEV (reference sequence). This CDR3 contains 15 residues. The CDR3 nucleotides are TGTGCCAGCAGACAAAGACCCTCCTATAATTCACCCCCCCACTTT. It codes for CASRQRPSYNSPPHF.

By share, this clonotype ranks as medium-sized. This chain links TRBV29-1 with TRBJ1-2; D ambiguous. Germline CDR1 SQVTM, CDR2 ANQGSEA. V lost 7 bases, J lost 0 bases, and 21 bases lay in between. The CDR3 spans 16 residues. The CDR3 region is CSGFEDGENPNYGYTF. The CDR3 region has the DNA TGCAGCGGATTTGAGGACGGAGAGAATCCTAACTATGGCTACACCTTC.

This clonotype is labeled as medium-sized. The V gene is TRBV4-3, the J gene TRBJ1-3; D call uncertain. The CDR3 contains 15 residues. The germline V gene has CDR1 LGHNA and CDR2 YSLEER. The V gene lost 7 bases and the J gene lost 0 bases, with 13 bases spanning the gap. The CDR3 DNA sequence: TGCGCCAGCAAGTCCGGACCGTACTCTGGAAACACCATATATTTT. As protein: CASKSGPYSGNTIYF.

This clonotype has ten or more counts. V and J are TRBV7-9 and TRBJ2-2; D call uncertain. V lost 5 bases to trimming and J lost 6 bases, with 13 bases between them. From germline, CDR1 is SEHNR and CDR2 FQNEAQ (reference sequence). The CDR3 runs to 14 residues. Written as DNA, the CDR3 is TGTGCCAGCAGCCACCTGGTTGGACCCGGGGAGCTGTTTTTT. It codes for CASSHLVGPGELFF.

The sample holds a few counts of this clonotype. This chain joins TRBV11-2 and TRBJ2-7, with D hard to call. From germline, CDR1 is SGHAT and CDR2 FQNNGV. Deletions cut 1 base from V and 3 bases from J, with 13 bases between. The CDR3 has 15 amino acids. The CDR3 loop reads CASSLGPGTFYEQYF. The DNA for the CDR3 is TGTGCCAGCAGCTTAGGGCCGGGCACCTTCTACGAGCAGTACTTC.

Comment on this clonotype: A clone one base away is much larger, so this may be a read error. The CDR3 carries no conserved terminal phenylalanine or tryptophan, so it likely arises from a read error. The chain is built from TRBV6-5 and TRBJ2-4; tentatively, D is TRBD2 (7 bases). The CDR3 extends over 12 amino acids. The V end lost 7 bases, the J end lost 8 bases, and 12 bases lay between the germline ends. In germline, CDR1 is MNHEY, CDR2 SVGAGI. The CDR3 DNA sequence: TGTGCCAGCAAAGGGGGGGAGGACATTCAGTACCTC. Protein product: CASKGGEDIQYL.

Worth noting for this clonotype: A much more abundant neighbour one base away suggests this may be a read error. In nucleotides, the CDR3 is TGCGCCAGCAGCCAAGCTTCAGGAGTGGGGACCCAGTACTTC. It specifies CASSQASGVGTQYF. V gene TRBV4-3 combines with J gene TRBJ2-5; D is ambiguous. CDR1 and CDR2 (germline): LGHNA, YSLEER. Trimming took off 1 base at V and 7 bases at J, with 13 bases between the two ends. The CDR3 totals 14 residues.

In its sample, this clonotype was seen many times. The chain links TRBV7-2 to TRBJ2-3; the D is unclear. Trimming removed 1 base at V and 3 bases at J, with 11 bases between. Germline CDR1 SGHTA, CDR2 FQGNSA. The CDR3 consists of 15 residues. CDR3 DNA: TGTGCCAGCAGCTTAGTATCAGCCGAAACAGATACGCAGTATTTT. Encoded protein: CASSLVSAETDTQYF. The variable domain in full, completed from reference TRBV7-2 and TRBJ2-3, reads GAGVSQSPSNKVTEKGKDVELRCDPISGHTALYWYRQSLGQGLEFLIYFQGNSAPDKSGLPSDRFSAERTGGSVSTLTIQRTQQEDSAVYLCASSLVSAETDTQYFGPGTRLTVL.

By sample share, this clonotype is medium-sized. The rearrangement joins TRBV11-2 to TRBJ2-3; D uncertain. V lost 5 bases and J 4 bases, leaving 10 bases between the germline ends. The germline V gene encodes CDR1 SGHAT and CDR2 FQNNGV. The CDR3 loop spans 13 amino acids. The CDR3 DNA sequence: TGTGCCAGCAGCCTCAGCCTGGCAGATACGCAGTATTTT. It is translated as CASSLSLADTQYF.

Of note for this clonotype: The junction departs from germline at one end; a sequencing error may be responsible. This sequence joins TRBV9 and TRBJ2-1; the match to TRBD1 covers 9 bases. Germline CDR1 SGDLS, CDR2 YYNGEE. There are 16 residues in the CDR3. The CDR3 DNA follows: TGTGCCAGCAGCGTAGCTCTGACAGGGGGTAACAATGAGCTGTTCTTC. It encodes CASSVALTGGNNELFF. Combining the CDR3 with reference TRBV9 and TRBJ2-1 gives the whole variable domain DSGVTQTPKHLITATGQRVTLRCSPRSGDLSVYWYQQSLDQGLQFLIQYYNGEERAKGNILERFSAQQFPDLHSELNLSSLELGDSALYFCASSVALTGGNNELFFGPGTRLTVL.

The rearrangement uses TRBV7-9 and TRBJ1-1, with a possible D match to TRBD1 (6 bases). Per germline, CDR1 SEHNR and CDR2 FQNEAQ (reference sequence). The CDR3 consists of 14 residues. V gave up 1 base and J gave up 1 base, with 7 bases separating them. The CDR3: CASSLGGPNTEAFF. CDR3 coding DNA: TGTGCCAGCAGCTTAGGGGGGCCGAACACTGAAGCTTTCTTT.